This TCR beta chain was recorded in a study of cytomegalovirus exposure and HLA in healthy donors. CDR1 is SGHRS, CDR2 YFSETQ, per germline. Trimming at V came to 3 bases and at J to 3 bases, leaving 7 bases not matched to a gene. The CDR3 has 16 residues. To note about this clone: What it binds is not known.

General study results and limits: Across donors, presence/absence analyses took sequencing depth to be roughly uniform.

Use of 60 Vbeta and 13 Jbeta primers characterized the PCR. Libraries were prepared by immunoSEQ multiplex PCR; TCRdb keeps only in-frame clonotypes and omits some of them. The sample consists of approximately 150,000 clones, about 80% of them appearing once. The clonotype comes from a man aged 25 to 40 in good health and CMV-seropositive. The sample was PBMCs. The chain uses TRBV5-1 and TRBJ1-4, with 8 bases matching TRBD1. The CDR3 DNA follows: TGCGCCAGCAGCTCCCAGGGGGCAGGGGCTAATGAAAAACTGTTTTTT. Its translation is CASSSQGAGANEKLFF.